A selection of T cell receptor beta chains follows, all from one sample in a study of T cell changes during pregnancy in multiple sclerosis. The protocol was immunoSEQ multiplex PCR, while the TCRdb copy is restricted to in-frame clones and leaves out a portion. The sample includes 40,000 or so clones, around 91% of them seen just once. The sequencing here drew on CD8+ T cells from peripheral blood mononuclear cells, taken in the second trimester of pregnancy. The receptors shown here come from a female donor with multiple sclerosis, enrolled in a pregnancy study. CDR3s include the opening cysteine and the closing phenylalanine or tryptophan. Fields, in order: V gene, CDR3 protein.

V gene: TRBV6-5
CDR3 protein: CASRPLGQMETQYF

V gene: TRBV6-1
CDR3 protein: CASRATGSGNTIYF

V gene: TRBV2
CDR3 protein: CASNGQLNTEAFF

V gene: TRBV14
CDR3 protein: CASSHPGQGVYEQYF

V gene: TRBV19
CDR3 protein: CASSIGYEQYF

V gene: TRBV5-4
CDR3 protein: CASVDQGLDGYTF

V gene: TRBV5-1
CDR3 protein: CASSLGQGLYEQYF

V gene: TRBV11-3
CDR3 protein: CASSFQRQGRFSNQPQHF

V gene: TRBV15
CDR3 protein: CATSRRGRGNTEAFF

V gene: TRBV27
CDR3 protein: CASTQGTYNEQFF

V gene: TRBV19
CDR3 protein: CASSKTRSFQETQYF

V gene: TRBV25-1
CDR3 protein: CASSWGDGYTF

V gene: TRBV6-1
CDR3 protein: CASSEAAEGAEAFF

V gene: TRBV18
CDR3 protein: CASSPAQGYSYEQYF

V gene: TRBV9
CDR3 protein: CASSDGQYKFYGYTF

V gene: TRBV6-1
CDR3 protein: CASLDLDRNTEAFF

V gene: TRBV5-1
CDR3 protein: CASSLETGQRYAFF

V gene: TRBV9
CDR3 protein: CASSLWDRNQPQHF

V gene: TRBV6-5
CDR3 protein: CASSYSQGGEKLFF

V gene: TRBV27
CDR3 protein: CASSLGGYNSPLHF

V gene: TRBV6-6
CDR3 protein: CASSHRVVLRQPQHF

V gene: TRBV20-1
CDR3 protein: CSASPSHEQYF

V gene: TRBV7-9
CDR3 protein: CASSFDLNEQFF

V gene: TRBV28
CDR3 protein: CASSLLADEQETQYF

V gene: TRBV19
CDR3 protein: CASSIVPTGETQYF

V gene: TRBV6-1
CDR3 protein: CASSDPGTYEQYF

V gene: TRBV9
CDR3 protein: CASSAGTGANTEAFF

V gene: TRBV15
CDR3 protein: CATRIQGNTGELFF

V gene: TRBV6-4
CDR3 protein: CASSDSAGEGQPQHF

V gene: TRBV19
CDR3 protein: CASKPRRIVGAVYGYTF

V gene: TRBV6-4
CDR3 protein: CASSPDTTSYGYTF

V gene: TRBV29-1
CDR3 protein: CSVGASGYNEQFF

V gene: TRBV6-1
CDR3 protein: CATGEGDGANVLTF

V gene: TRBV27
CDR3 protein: CASTQQGSPYNEQFF

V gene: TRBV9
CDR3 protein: CASSPGQFMNTEAFF

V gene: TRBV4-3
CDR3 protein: CASSQGAGSYGYTF

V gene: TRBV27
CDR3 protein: CASSIGRELFF

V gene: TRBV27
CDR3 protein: CASSLPAGEGYTF

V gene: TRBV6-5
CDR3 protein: CASSYLAGNNEQFF

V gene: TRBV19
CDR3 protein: CASSIGTANTGELFF

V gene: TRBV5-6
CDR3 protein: CASSPDSYFTGELFF

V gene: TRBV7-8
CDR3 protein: CASSPGGSNQPQHF

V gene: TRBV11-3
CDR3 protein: CASSLNQEGGSSYEQYF

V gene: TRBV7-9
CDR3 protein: CASSLGGGEQYF

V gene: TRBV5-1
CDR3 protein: CASSLVEGGQPQHF

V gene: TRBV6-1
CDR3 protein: CASSVYDSLTDTQYF

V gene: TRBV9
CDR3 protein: CASSVGGYGYTF

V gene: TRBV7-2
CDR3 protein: CASSLGPGINNEQFF

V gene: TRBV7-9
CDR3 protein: CASSYGQGEDIQYF